The entry below gives a single TCR beta chain sequence along with its context. The antigen remains unidentified. This entry belongs to a study of CD8 T cells in ankylosing spondylitis. By quantitative 5'-RACE with molecular barcodes, the TCR beta libraries were made. TCRdb redid the calling of the 5' RACE reads with MiXCR, one entry per CDR3 protein. The data hold a few hundred thousand distinct CDR3 sequences, with over 15% observed a single time. Study-wide results and limits: Ankylosing spondylitis blood appeared to be characterized by a TCR beta motif of eight or nine highly homologous variants. Disease-linked clones reportedly concentrated significantly in matched ankylosing spondylitis synovial fluid.

Looked up from germline, CDR1 is DFQATT and CDR2 is SNEGSKA (reference sequence). The CDR3 loop spans 13 amino acids. V was clipped by 6 bases and J by 7 bases; unmatched bases: 6. This sequence was found in a male donor with ankylosing spondylitis or in good health (not recorded which). The chain carries TRBV20-1 and TRBJ2-1; 10 nucleotides match TRBD2. Sequencing was performed on blood, either unsorted or a sorted T cell fraction (not recorded which). CDR3 amino acids: CSAYSGRENEQFF. In nucleotides, the CDR3 is TGCAGTGCATACAGCGGGAGGGAGAATGAGCAGTTCTTC.